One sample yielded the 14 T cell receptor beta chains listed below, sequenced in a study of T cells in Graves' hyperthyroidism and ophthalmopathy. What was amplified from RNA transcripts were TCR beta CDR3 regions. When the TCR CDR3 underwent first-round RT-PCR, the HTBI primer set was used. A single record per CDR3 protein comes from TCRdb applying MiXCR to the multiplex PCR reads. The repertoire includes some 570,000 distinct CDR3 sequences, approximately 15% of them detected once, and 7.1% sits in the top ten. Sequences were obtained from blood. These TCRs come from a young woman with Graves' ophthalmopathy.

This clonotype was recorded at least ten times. The CDR3 region is CASSPSGRGYEQYF. CDR3 nucleotide sequence: TGTGCCAGCAGTCCTAGCGGGAGGGGTTACGAGCAGTACTTC. The chain carries TRBV28 and TRBJ2-7; 12 bases fit TRBD2. V trimming: 5 bases; J trimming: 4 bases; junction bases outside the gene matches: 3. CDR3 length: 14 amino acids. Germline lookup yields CDR1 MDHEN and CDR2 SYDVKM.

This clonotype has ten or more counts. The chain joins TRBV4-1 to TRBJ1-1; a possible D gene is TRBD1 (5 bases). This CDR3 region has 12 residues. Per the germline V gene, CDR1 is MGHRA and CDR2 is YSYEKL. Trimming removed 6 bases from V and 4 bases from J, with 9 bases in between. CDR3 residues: CASSQRGTEAFF. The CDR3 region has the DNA TGCGCCAGCAGTCAGAGGGGCACTGAAGCTTTCTTT.

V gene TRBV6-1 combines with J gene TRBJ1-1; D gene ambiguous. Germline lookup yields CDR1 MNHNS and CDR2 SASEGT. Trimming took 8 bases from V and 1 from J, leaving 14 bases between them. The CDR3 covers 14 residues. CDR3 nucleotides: TGTGCCAGCGCAGAATGGAGGACGAACACTGAAGCTTTCTTT. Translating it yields CASAEWRTNTEAFF.

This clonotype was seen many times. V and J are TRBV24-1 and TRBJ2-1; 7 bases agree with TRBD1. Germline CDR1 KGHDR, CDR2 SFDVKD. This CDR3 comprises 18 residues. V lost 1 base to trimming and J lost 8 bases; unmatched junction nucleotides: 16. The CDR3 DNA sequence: TGTGCCACCAGTGATTTTGGTCGAGACAGGGCATGGAAGGATGAGCAGTTCTTC. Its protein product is CATSDFGRDRAWKDEQFF.

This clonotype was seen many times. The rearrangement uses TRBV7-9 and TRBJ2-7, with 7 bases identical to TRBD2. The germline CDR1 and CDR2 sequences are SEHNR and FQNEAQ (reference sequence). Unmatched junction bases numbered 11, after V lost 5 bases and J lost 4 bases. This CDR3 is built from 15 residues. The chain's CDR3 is CASSPGWTSSYEQYF. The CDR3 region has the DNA TGTGCCAGCAGCCCAGGGTGGACTAGTTCGTACGAGCAGTACTTC.

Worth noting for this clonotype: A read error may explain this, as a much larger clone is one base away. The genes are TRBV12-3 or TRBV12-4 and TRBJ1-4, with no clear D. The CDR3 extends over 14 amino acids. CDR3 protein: CASSFTRFNGKLFF. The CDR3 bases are TGTGCCAGCAGTTTCACCAGATTTAATGGAAAACTGTTTTTT.

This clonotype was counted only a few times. The CDR3 region has the DNA TGCGCCAGCAGCCAAATGGGAAGTGTCTATGGAAACACCATATATTTT. Its protein is CASSQMGSVYGNTIYF. The chain is built from TRBV4-1 and TRBJ1-3; D is uncertain. V dropped 2 bases and J dropped 3 bases, with 14 bases sitting between them. CDR1 and CDR2 (germline): MGHRA, YSYEKL. The CDR3 contains 16 residues.

CDR3 coding DNA: TGTGCCAGCAGTTTAATCTCCCTGACGCTATCGGGAGGAAACACCATATATTTT. The encoded protein is CASSLISLTLSGGNTIYF. The chain links TRBV28 to TRBJ1-3; D uncertain. Trimming shortened V by 2 bases and J by 4 bases, and 21 bases separated the two germline ends. Germline assignment: CDR1 MDHEN and CDR2 SYDVKM. This CDR3 spans 18 amino acids. The full variable domain, in which reference TRBV28 and TRBJ1-3 provide the parts outside the CDR3, is DVKVTQSSRYLVKRTGEKVFLECVQDMDHENMFWYRQDPGLGLRLIYFSYDVKMKEKGDIPEGYSVSREKKERFSLILESASTNQTSMYLCASSLISLTLSGGNTIYFGEGSWLTVV.

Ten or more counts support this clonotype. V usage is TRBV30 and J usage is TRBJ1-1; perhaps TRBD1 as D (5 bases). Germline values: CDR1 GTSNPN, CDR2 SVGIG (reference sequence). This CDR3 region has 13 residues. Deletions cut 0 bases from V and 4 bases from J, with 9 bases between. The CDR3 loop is CAWSVGTTTEAFF. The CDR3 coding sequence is TGTGCCTGGAGTGTAGGGACTACCACTGAAGCTTTCTTT.

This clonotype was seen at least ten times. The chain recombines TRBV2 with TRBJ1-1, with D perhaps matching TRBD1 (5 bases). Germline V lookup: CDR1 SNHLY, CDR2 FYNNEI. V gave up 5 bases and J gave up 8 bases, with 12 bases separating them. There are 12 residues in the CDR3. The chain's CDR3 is CASSRGLYEAFF. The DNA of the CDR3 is TGTGCCAGCAGTAGGGGACTTTACGAAGCTTTCTTT.

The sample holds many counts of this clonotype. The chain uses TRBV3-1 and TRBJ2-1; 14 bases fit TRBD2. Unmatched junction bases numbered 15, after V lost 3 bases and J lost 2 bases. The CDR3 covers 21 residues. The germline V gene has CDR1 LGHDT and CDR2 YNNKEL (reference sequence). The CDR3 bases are TGTGCCAGCAGCCACCGCCCTAAGAGACTAGCGGGAGGGCCCCCCTACAATGAGCAGTTCTTC. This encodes CASSHRPKRLAGGPPYNEQFF.

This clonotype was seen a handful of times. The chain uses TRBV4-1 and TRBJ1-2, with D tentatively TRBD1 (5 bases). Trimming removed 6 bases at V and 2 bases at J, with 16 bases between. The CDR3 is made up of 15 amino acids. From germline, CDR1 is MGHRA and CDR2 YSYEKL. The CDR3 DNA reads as TGCGCCAGCAGGGACTTCAAGGGGCCCAACTATGGCTACACCTTC. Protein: CASRDFKGPNYGYTF.

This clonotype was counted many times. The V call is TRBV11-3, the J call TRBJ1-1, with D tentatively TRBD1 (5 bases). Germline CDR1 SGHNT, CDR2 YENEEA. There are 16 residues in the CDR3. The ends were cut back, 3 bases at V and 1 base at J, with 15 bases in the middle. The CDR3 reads CASSFINITGNTEAFF. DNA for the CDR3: TGTGCCAGCAGCTTCATAAACATTACAGGGAACACTGAAGCTTTCTTT. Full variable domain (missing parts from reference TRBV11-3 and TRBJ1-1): EAGVVQSPRYKIIEKKQPVAFWCNPISGHNTLYWYLQNLGQGPELLIRYENEEAVDDSQLPKDRFSAERLKGVDSTLKIQPAELGDSAVYLCASSFINITGNTEAFFGQGTRLTVV.

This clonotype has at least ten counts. CDR3 coding DNA: TGTGCTAGTGGTCCGCCCAACTCAAGAGCTGAAGCTTTCTTT. Its protein product is CASGPPNSRAEAFF. The V gene is TRBV12-5, the J gene TRBJ1-1; D is uncertain. Germline V gene sequence: CDR1 LGHNT, CDR2 FRNRAP. The CDR3 loop spans 14 amino acids. V lost 5 bases and J 6 bases, leaving 16 bases between the germline ends.